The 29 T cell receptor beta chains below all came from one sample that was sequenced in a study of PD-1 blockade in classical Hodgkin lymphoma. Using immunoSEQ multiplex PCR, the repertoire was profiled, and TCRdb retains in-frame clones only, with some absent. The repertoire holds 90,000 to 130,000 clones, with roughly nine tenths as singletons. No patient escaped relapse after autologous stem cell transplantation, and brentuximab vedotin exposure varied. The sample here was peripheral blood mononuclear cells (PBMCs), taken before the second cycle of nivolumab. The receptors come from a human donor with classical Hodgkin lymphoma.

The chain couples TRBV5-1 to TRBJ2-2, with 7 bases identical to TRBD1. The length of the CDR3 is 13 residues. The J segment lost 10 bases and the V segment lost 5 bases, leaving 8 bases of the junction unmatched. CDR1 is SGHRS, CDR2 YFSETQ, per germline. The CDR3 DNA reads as TGCGCCAGCAGTCGCGACAGGGACGAGGAGCTGTTTTTT. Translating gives CASSRDRDEELFF.

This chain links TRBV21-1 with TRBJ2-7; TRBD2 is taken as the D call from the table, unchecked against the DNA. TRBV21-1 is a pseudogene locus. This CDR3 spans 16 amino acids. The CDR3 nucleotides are TGTGCCAGCAGCAAGGGACTAGCGGGTAGCTCCTACGAGCAGTACTTC. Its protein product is CASSKGLAGSSYEQYF.

CDR3 sequence reads: CASSLSTQYNSPLHF. CDR3 DNA: TGTGCCAGCAGCTTATCTACACAGTATAATTCACCCCTCCACTTT. The chain has TRBV7-6 and TRBJ1-6; D is unclear. Trimming cost V 2 bases and J 4 bases, with 9 bases left between them. The CDR3 covers 15 residues. In germline, CDR1 is SGHVS, CDR2 FNYEAQ.

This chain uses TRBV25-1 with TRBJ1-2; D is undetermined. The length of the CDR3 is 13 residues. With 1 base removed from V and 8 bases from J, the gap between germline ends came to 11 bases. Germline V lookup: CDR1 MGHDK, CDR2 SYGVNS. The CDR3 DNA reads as TGTGCCAGCAGTGAATTAGATGAGGGCGGCTACACCTTC. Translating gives CASSELDEGGYTF.

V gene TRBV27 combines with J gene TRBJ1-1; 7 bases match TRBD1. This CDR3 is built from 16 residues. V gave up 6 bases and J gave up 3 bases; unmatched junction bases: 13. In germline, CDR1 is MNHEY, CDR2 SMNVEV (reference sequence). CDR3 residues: CASSRLGIQGDTEAFF. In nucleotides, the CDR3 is TGTGCCAGCAGCAGATTGGGGATCCAGGGGGACACTGAAGCTTTCTTT.

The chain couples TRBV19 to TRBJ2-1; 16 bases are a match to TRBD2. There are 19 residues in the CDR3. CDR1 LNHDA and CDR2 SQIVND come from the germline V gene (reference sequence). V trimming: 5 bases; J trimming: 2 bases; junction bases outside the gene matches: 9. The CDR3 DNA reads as TGTGCCAGTAGTCTCCCGGGACTAGCGGGGGGGGGCACCTACAATGAGCAGTTCTTC. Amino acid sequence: CASSLPGLAGGGTYNEQFF.

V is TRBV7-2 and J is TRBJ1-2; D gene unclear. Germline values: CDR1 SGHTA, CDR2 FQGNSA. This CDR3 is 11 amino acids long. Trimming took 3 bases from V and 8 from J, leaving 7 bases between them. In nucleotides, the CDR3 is TGTGCCAGCAGCTTCCCCTCGGGCTACACCTTC. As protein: CASSFPSGYTF.

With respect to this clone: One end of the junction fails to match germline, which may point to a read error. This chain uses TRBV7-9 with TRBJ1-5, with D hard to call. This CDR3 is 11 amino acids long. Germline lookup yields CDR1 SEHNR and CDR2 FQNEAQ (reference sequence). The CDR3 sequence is CASSLGRHLDF. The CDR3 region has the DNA TGTGCCAGCAGCTTAGGCAGGCACTTGGATTTT.

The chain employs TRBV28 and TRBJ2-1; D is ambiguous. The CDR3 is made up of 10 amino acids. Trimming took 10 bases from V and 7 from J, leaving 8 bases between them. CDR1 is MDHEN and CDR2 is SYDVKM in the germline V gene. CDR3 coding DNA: TGTGCCACCGGTAGGAATGAGCAGTTCTTC. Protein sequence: CATGRNEQFF.

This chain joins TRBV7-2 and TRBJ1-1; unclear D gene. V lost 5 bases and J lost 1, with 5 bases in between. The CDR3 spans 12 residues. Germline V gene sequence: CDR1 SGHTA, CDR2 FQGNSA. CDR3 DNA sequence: TGTGCCAGCAGCCGAGGGAACACTGAAGCTTTCTTT. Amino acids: CASSRGNTEAFF.

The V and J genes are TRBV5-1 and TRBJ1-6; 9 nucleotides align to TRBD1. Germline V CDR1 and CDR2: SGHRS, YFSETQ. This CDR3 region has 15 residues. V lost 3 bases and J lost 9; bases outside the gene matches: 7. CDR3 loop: CASSSDRGNASPLHF. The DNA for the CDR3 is TGCGCCAGCAGCTCCGACAGGGGGAATGCTTCACCCCTCCACTTT.

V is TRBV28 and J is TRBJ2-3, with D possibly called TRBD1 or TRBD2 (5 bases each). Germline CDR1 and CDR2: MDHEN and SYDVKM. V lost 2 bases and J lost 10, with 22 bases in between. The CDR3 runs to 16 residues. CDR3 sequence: CASSLNPFGTQYPQYF. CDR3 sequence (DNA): TGTGCCAGCAGTTTAAACCCCTTCGGGACCCAATATCCGCAGTATTTT.

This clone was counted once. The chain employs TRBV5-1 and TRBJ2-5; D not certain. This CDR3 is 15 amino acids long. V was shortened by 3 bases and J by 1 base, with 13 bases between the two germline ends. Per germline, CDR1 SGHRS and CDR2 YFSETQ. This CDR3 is CASSWANQTQETQYF. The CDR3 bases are TGCGCCAGCAGCTGGGCGAACCAAACCCAAGAGACCCAGTACTTC.

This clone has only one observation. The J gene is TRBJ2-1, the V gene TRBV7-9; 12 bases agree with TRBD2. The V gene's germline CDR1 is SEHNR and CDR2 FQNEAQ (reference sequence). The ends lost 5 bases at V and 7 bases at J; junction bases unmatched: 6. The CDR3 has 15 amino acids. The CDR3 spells CASSAPGTSGNEQFF. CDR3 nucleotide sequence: TGTGCCAGCAGCGCCCCCGGGACTAGCGGGAATGAGCAGTTCTTC.

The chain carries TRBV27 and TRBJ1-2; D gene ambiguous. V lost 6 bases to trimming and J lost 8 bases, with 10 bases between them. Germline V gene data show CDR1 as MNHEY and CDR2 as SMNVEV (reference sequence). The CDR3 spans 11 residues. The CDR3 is CASSPRVGYTF. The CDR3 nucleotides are TGTGCCAGCAGCCCTAGGGTCGGCTACACCTTC.

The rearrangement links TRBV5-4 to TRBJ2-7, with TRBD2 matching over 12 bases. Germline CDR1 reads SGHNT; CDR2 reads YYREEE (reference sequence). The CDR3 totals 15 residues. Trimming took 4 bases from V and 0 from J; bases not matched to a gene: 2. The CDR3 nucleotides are TGTGCCAGCAGCCGGACTAGCGGGGACTCCTACGAGCAGTACTTC. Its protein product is CASSRTSGDSYEQYF.

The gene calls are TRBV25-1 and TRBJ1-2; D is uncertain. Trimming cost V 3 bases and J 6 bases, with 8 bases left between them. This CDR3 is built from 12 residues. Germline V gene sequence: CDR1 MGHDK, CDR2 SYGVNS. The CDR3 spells CASSDLENGYTF. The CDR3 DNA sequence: TGTGCCAGCAGTGATTTAGAGAATGGCTACACCTTC.

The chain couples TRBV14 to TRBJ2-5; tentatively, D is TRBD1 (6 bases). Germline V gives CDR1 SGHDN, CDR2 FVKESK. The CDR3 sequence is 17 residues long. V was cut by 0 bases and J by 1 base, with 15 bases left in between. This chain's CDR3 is CASSQDRGRGFQETQYF. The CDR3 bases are TGTGCCAGCAGCCAAGATCGGGGCAGGGGATTCCAAGAGACCCAGTACTTC.

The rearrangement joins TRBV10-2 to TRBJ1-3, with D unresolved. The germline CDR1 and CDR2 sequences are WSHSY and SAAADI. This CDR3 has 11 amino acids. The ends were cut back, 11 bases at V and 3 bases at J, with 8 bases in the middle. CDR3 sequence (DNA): TGCGCCGGCCAGGATGGAAACACCATATATTTT. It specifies CAGQDGNTIYF.

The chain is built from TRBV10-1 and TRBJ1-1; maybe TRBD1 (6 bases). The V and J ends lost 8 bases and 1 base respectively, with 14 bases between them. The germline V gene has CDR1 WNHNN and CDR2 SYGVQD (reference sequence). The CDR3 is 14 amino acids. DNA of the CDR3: TGCGCCAGCTGGGTGGAAGGGGGGAACACTGAAGCTTTCTTT. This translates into CASWVEGGNTEAFF.

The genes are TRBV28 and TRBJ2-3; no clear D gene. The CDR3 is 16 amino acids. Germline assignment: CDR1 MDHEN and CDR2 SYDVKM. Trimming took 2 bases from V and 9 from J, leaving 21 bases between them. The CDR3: CASSLPPLHLMKTQYF. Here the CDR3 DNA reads TGTGCCAGCAGTTTACCACCCTTGCACCTGATGAAGACGCAGTATTTT.

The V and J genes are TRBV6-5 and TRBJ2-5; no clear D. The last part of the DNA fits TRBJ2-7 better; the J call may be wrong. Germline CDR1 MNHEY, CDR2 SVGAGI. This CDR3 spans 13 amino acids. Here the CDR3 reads CASSYSTSYEQYF. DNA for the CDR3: TGTGCCAGCAGTTACTCGACATCTTACGAGCAGTACTTC.

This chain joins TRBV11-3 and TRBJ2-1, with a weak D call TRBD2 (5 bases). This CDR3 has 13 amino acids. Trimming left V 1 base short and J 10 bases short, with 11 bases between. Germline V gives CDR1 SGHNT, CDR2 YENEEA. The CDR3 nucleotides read TGTGCCAGCAGCTTAGGACTAAGAAGCGAGCAGTTCTTC. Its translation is CASSLGLRSEQFF.

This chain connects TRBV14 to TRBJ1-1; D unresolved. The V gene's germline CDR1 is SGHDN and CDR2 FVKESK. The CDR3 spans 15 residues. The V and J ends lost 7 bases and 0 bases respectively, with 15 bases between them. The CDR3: CASTRAPGMNTEAFF. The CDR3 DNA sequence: TGTGCCAGCACTAGAGCACCGGGGATGAACACTGAAGCTTTCTTT.

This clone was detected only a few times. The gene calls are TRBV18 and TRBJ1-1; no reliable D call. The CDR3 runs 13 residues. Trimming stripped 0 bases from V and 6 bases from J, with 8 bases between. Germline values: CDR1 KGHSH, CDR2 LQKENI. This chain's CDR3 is CASSPPSTAEAFF. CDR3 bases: TGTGCCAGCTCACCACCGTCTACAGCTGAAGCTTTCTTT.

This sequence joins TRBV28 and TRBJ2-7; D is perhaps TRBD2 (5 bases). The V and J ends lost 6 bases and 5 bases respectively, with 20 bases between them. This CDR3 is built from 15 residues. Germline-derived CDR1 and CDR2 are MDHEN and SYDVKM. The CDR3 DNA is TGTGCCAGCAGCCGTCGGGTCGGGGTTAGGAACGAGCAGTACTTC. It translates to CASSRRVGVRNEQYF. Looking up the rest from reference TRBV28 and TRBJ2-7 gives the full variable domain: DVKVTQSSRYLVKRTGEKVFLECVQDMDHENMFWYRQDPGLGLRLIYFSYDVKMKEKGDIPEGYSVSREKKERFSLILESASTNQTSMYLCASSRRVGVRNEQYFGPGTRLTVT.

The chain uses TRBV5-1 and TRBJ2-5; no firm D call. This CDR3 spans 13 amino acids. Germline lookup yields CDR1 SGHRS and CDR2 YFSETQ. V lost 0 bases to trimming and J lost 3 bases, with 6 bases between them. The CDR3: CASSLVIEETQYF. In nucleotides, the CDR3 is TGCGCCAGCAGCTTGGTAATCGAAGAGACCCAGTACTTC.

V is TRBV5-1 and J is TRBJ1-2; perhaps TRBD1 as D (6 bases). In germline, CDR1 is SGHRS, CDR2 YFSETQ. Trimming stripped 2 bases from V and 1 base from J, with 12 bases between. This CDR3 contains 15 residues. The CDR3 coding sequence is TGCGCCAGCAGCTTAACGGGACACATTAACTATGGCTACACCTTC. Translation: CASSLTGHINYGYTF.

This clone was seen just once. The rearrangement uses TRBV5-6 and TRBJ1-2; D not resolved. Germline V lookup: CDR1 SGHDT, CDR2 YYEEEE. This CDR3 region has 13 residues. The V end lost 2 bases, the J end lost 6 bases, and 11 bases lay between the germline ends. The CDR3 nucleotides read TGTGCCAGCAGCTTCGTGGCGCAAGATGGCTACACCTTC. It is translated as CASSFVAQDGYTF.